The 18 T cell receptor beta chains given below trace back to one sample, sequenced in a study of cytomegalovirus exposure and HLA in healthy donors. The PCR employed 60 Vbeta primers together with 13 Jbeta primers. The data were produced by immunoSEQ multiplex PCR, yet TCRdb's version contains in-frame clones alone and is incomplete. The table includes roughly 59,000 clones, approximately 74% detected once. Specimen: PBMCs. Receptor source: a man aged 35 to 55 in good health and CMV-seropositive.

J is TRBJ2-5 and V is TRBV29-1; 7 bases map to TRBD1. There are 12 residues in the CDR3. The germline gives CDR1 SQVTM, CDR2 ANQGSEA. J gave up 5 bases and V 6 bases, and 6 bases lay outside the gene matches. The CDR3 protein is CSVRGQVETQYF. CDR3 in DNA: TGCAGCGTCCGAGGACAGGTGGAGACCCAGTACTTC.

This sequence joins TRBV7-2 and TRBJ1-2; D remains ambiguous. The V end lost 2 bases, the J end lost 8 bases, and 9 bases lay between the germline ends. Germline CDR1 is SGHTA and CDR2 is FQGNSA. The CDR3 extends over 12 amino acids. In DNA form, the CDR3 reads TGTGCCAGCAGCTTATCGGCGGCGGGCTACACCTTC. It is translated as CASSLSAAGYTF.

The table lists this clone with a count of one. Sequence at one end of the junction differs from germline and may be a read error. The chain recombines TRBV7-7 with TRBJ2-1, with TRBD2 matching over 7 bases. This CDR3 is built from 15 residues. Germline V CDR1 and CDR2: SSHAT, FNYEAQ (reference sequence). In nucleotides, the CDR3 is TGTGCTAGCAGCCCCACGGTCGGGAGGCTGGATGAGCAGTTCTTC. Its protein product is CASSPTVGRLDEQFF.

The J gene is TRBJ1-4, the V gene TRBV5-1; 9 bases are a match to TRBD1. Trimming at V came to 5 bases and at J to 8 bases, leaving 10 bases not matched to a gene. Germline assignment: CDR1 SGHRS and CDR2 YFSETQ. The CDR3 length is 15 residues. The CDR3 reads CASSRTGEGREKLFF. In DNA, the CDR3 is TGCGCCAGCAGTAGGACAGGGGAAGGAAGAGAAAAACTGTTTTTT.

J is TRBJ1-5 and V is TRBV28; 7 bases fit TRBD1. The V and J ends lost 6 bases and 0 bases, in that order; junction bases with no gene match: 8. Germline V CDR1 and CDR2: MDHEN, SYDVKM. The CDR3 spans 16 residues. The CDR3 coding sequence is TGTGCCAGCAGCCAGACAGGGCCTGATAGCAATCAGCCCCAGCATTTT. As protein: CASSQTGPDSNQPQHF. The variable domain in full, completed from reference TRBV28 and TRBJ1-5, reads DVKVTQSSRYLVKRTGEKVFLECVQDMDHENMFWYRQDPGLGLRLIYFSYDVKMKEKGDIPEGYSVSREKKERFSLILESASTNQTSMYLCASSQTGPDSNQPQHFGDGTRLSIL.

The V gene is TRBV4-3, the J gene TRBJ2-7, with 12 nucleotides matching TRBD1. From germline, CDR1 is LGHNA and CDR2 YSLEER. After removal of 4 bases from V and 7 bases from J, the junction contained 2 bases not matched to a gene. The CDR3 has 13 residues. CDR3: CASSRDRGREQYF. The CDR3 region has the DNA TGCGCCAGCAGCCGGGACAGGGGGCGTGAGCAGTACTTC.

The chain is built from TRBV7-9 and TRBJ1-3, with 7 bases that match TRBD1. After removal of 5 bases from V and 1 base from J, the junction contained 5 bases not matched to a gene. Germline assignment: CDR1 SEHNR and CDR2 FQNEAQ (reference sequence). The CDR3 contains 15 residues. The CDR3 is CASSPGQQSGNTIYF. CDR3 bases: TGTGCCAGCAGCCCGGGACAGCAGTCTGGAAACACCATATATTTT.

By share, this clone ranks as medium-sized (0.01 to 0.1%). This chain uses TRBV27 with TRBJ2-1; D possibly corresponds to TRBD1 (7 bases). The CDR3 runs to 13 residues. The germline gives CDR1 MNHEY, CDR2 SMNVEV (reference sequence). V was trimmed by 7 bases and J by 7 bases, leaving 14 bases between them. CDR3 sequence: CASKGSGGNEQFF. Written as DNA, the CDR3 is TGTGCCAGCAAAGGCTCAGGGGGGAATGAGCAGTTCTTC.

The chain joins TRBV5-5 to TRBJ1-2; 7 bases agree with TRBD1. This CDR3 contains 13 residues. J gave up 6 bases and V 5 bases, and 7 bases lay outside the gene matches. Germline V CDR1 and CDR2: SGHKS, YYEKEE (reference sequence). CDR3 sequence reads: CASSWGTANGYTF. The CDR3 nucleotides are TGTGCCAGCAGTTGGGGGACAGCAAATGGCTACACCTTC.

This clone has only a few counts. J is TRBJ1-5 and V is TRBV6-5; 7 bases line up with TRBD1. The CDR3 extends over 15 amino acids. Germline V gives CDR1 MNHEY, CDR2 SVGAGI. After removal of 5 bases from V and 4 bases from J, the junction contained 8 bases not matched to a gene. The CDR3 spells CASSTRDRRNQPQHF. CDR3 nucleotides: TGTGCCAGCAGTACCCGGGACAGAAGGAATCAGCCCCAGCATTTT.

This clone was picked up a small number of times. This rearrangement joins TRBV4-1 to TRBJ2-5; 16 bases align to TRBD2. Germline V gives CDR1 MGHRA, CDR2 YSYEKL. The CDR3 loop spans 19 amino acids. The J segment lost 2 bases and the V segment lost 3 bases, leaving 9 bases of the junction unmatched. This CDR3 is CASSHHPGTSGGEQETQYF. The CDR3 DNA sequence: TGCGCCAGCAGCCACCACCCCGGGACTAGCGGGGGGGAACAAGAGACCCAGTACTTC.

This clone was found once. This chain links TRBV4-1 with TRBJ1-1; 7 bases align to TRBD1. J lost 4 bases, V lost 5 bases, and 7 bases had no gene match. The CDR3 is 14 residues long. Germline CDR1 reads MGHRA; CDR2 reads YSYEKL. The CDR3 here is CASSNRQGGTEAFF. Written as DNA, the CDR3 is TGCGCCAGCAGCAACAGACAGGGCGGCACTGAAGCTTTCTTT.

The V call is TRBV5-1, the J call TRBJ2-7; 11 bases align to TRBD2. Germline assignment: CDR1 SGHRS and CDR2 YFSETQ. The CDR3 spans 16 residues. Trimming at V came to 3 bases and at J to 5 bases, leaving 10 bases not matched to a gene. The CDR3 loop reads CASSWTTSGSSHEQYF. In DNA form, the CDR3 reads TGCGCCAGCAGCTGGACAACTAGCGGGAGTTCCCACGAGCAGTACTTC.

V is TRBV7-6 and J is TRBJ2-7; weak D call: TRBD1 (5 bases). The CDR3 is 13 residues long. Germline V lookup: CDR1 SGHVS, CDR2 FNYEAQ. Trimming pared 5 bases from V and 5 bases from J, leaving 13 bases between. The CDR3 DNA sequence: TGTGCCAGCAGCGAACAACAGGAGAACGAGCAGTACTTC. Amino acid sequence: CASSEQQENEQYF.

This clone was seen once. The chain joins TRBV30 to TRBJ1-2, with D possibly TRBD1 on 6 matching bases. The length of the CDR3 is 13 residues. The germline V gene has CDR1 GTSNPN and CDR2 SVGIG (reference sequence). The CDR3 DNA reads TGTGCTCCCCGGGACACCGGTAACTATGGCTACACCTTC. Translating it yields CAPRDTGNYGYTF.

In its sample, this clone was seen a few times. The chain couples TRBV6-5 to TRBJ2-7; the match to TRBD2 covers 7 bases. The CDR3 totals 15 residues. With V trimmed by 6 bases and J by 2 bases, 10 bases remained unmatched. Germline CDR1 reads MNHEY; CDR2 reads SVGAGI. In DNA, the CDR3 is TGTGCCAGCAGGGACCGGGACTACCCTACCTACGAGCAGTACTTC. Translated, it gives CASRDRDYPTYEQYF.

The chain links TRBV27 to TRBJ2-5; TRBD1 agrees at 7 bases. The J call may be wrong; the DNA end is better matched by TRBJ2-7. CDR1 and CDR2 from the germline V gene are MNHEY and SMNVEV (reference sequence). CDR3 length: 13 amino acids. The CDR3, as DNA: TGTGCCAGCAGGGACAGGACCAACTACGAGCAGTACTTC. Translated: CASRDRTNYEQYF.

The chain uses TRBV29-1 and TRBJ1-1; 8 positions agree with TRBD1. Germline V gene data show CDR1 as SQVTM and CDR2 as ANQGSEA. There are 15 residues in the CDR3. J lost 0 bases, V lost 7 bases, and 10 bases had no gene match. The CDR3 DNA sequence: TGCAGCGCCACCGGGACAGGATGGATGAACACTGAAGCTTTCTTT. Its translation is CSATGTGWMNTEAFF.